Reported below is one TCR beta chain. Some clones are missing from TCRdb's copy, which holds only in-frame ones; the method was immunoSEQ multiplex PCR. The sample lists about 180,000 clones; 80% to 90% were seen once. The data originate from a study of blood T cell repertoires in COVID-19. Study-level background: The study drew acute and convalescent COVID-19 samples from the United States, Italy and Spain. Sources were T cells, B-cell-depleted T cells, or PBMCs; the material itself was cDNA or gDNA.

Trimming cost V 5 bases and J 10 bases; bases outside gene matches: 11. The CDR3 extends over 15 amino acids. Per the germline V gene, CDR1 is LNHDA and CDR2 is SQIVND (reference sequence). This TCR was recovered from a man aged 70 or older with active or convalescent COVID-19. Sequencing was done on a sample of peripheral blood. The rearrangement joins TRBV19 to TRBJ1-6, with TRBD1 identical over 7 bases. CDR3 DNA sequence: TGTGCCAGTAGTCCAAGGGGGCGCCGGGGGTCACCCCTCCACTTT. This codes for CASSPRGRRGSPLHF.